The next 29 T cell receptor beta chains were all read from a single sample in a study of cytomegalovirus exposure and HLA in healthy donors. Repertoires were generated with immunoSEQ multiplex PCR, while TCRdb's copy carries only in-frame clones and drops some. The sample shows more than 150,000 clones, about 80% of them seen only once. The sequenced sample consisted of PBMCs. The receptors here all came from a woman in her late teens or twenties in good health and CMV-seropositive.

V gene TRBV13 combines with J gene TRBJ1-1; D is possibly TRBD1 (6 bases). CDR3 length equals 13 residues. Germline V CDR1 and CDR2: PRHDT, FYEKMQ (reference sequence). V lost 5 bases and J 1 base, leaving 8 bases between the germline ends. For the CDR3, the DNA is TGTGCCAGCAGCACGGGACAGAACACTGAAGCTTTCTTT. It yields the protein CASSTGQNTEAFF.

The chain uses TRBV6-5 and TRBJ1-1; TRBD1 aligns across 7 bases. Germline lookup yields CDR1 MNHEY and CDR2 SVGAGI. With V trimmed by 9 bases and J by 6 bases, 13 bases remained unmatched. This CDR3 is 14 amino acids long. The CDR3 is CARIITGAGSEAFF. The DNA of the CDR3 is TGTGCCAGAATAATTACAGGGGCCGGCTCTGAAGCTTTCTTT.

This CDR3 is CASSPEVWAETQYF. The CDR3 DNA reads as TGTGCCAGCAGCCCGGAGGTCTGGGCAGAGACCCAGTACTTC. The genes are TRBV7-8 and TRBJ2-5, with D possibly being TRBD2 (5 bases). CDR1 is SGHVS, CDR2 FQNEAQ, per germline. This CDR3 spans 14 amino acids. The germline V and J ends were trimmed by 5 bases and 4 bases, with 14 bases remaining between them.

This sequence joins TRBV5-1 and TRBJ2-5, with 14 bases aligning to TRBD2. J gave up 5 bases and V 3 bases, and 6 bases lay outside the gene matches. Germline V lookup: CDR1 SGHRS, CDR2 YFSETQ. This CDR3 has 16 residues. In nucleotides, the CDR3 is TGCGCCAGCAGCTACCGGACTAGCGGGGGGCTTGAGACCCAGTACTTC. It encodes CASSYRTSGGLETQYF.

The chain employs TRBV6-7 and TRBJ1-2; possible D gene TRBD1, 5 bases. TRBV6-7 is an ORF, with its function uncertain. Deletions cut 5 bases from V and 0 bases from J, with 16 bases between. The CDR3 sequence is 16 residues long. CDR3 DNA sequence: TGTGCCAGCAGTCCCCTTGGGGCACGTTCTAACTATGGCTACACCTTC. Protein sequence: CASSPLGARSNYGYTF.

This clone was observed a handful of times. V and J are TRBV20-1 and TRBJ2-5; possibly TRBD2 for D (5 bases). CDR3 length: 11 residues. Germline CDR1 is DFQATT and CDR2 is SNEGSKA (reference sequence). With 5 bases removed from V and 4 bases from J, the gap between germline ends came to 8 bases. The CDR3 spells CSALARETQYF. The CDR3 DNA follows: TGCAGTGCTTTAGCGCGAGAGACCCAGTACTTC.

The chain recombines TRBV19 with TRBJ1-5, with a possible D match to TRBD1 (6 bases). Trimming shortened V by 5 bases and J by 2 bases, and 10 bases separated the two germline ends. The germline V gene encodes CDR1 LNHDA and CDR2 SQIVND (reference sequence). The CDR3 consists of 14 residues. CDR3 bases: TGTGCCAGTAGTCACCGGACAGGCAATCAGCCCCAGCATTTT. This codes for CASSHRTGNQPQHF.

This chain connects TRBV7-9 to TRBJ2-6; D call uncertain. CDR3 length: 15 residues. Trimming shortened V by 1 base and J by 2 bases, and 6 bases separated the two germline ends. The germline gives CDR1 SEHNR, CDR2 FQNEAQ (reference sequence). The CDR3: CASSLVGPGANVLTF. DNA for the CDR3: TGTGCCAGCAGCTTAGTGGGCCCTGGGGCCAACGTCCTGACTTTC.

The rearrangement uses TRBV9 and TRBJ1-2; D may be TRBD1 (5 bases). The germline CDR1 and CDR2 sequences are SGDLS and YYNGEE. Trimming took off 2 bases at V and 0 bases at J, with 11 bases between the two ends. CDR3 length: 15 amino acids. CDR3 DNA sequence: TGTGCCAGCAGCGTCGACAGTAAAGCTAACTATGGCTACACCTTC. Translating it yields CASSVDSKANYGYTF.

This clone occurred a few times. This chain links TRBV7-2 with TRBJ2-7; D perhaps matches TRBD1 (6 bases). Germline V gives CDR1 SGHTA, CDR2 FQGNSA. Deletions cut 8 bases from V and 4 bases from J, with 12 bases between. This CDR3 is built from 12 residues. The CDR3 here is CASQGRGYEQYF. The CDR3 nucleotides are TGTGCCAGCCAAGGCAGGGGTTACGAGCAGTACTTC.

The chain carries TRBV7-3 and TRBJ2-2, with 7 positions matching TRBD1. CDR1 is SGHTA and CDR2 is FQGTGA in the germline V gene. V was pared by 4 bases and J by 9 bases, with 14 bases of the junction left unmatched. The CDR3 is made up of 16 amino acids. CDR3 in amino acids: CASSSNHPGGYRELFF. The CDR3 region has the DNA TGTGCCAGCAGCTCGAACCATCCAGGGGGATACAGGGAGCTGTTTTTT.

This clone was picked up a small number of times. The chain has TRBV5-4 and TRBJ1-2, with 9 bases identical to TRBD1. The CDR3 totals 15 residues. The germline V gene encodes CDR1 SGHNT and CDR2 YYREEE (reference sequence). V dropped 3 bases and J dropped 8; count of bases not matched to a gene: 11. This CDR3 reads CASSSRTGGAEGYTF. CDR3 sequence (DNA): TGTGCCAGCAGCTCCCGCACAGGGGGCGCAGAGGGCTACACCTTC.

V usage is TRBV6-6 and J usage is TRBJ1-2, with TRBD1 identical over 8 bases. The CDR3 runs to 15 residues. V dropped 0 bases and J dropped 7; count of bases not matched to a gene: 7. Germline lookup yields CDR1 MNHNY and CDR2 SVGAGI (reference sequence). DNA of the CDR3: TGTGCCAGCAGTTACTCCCCGGCAGGGGGCGTTGGCTACACCTTC. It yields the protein CASSYSPAGGVGYTF.

The CDR3 DNA sequence: TGTGCCAGCTCCACAGGGAACTGGGACAATCAGCCCCAGCATTTT. As protein: CASSTGNWDNQPQHF. This chain connects TRBV18 to TRBJ1-5; D is perhaps TRBD1 (6 bases). Germline V gene data show CDR1 as KGHSH and CDR2 as LQKENI. The ends were cut back, 6 bases at V and 3 bases at J, with 15 bases in the middle. CDR3 length equals 15 residues.

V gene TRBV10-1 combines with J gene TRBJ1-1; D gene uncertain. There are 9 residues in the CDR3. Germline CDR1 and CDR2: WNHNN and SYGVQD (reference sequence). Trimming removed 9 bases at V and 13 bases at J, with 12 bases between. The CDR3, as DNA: TGCGCCAGGGGAGTTGGGGATTTCTTT. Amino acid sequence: CARGVGDFF.

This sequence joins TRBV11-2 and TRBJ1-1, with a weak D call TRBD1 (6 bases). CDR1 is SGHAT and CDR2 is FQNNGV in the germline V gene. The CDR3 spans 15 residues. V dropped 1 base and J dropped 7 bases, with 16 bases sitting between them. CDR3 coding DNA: TGTGCCAGCAGCTTAGCTATACAGGGAAGGGGTGAAGCTTTCTTT. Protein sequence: CASSLAIQGRGEAFF.

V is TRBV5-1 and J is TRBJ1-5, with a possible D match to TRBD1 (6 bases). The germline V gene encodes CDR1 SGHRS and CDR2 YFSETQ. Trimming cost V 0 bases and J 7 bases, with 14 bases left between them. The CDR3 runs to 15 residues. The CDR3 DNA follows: TGCGCCAGCAGCTTGGATCCAGGGGCTGGGCAGCCCCAGCATTTT. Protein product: CASSLDPGAGQPQHF.

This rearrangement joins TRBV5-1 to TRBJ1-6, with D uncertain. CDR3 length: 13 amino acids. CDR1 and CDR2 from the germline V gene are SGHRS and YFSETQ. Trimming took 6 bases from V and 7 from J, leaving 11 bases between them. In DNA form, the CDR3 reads TGCGCCAGCAAGTGGGCGGGCAATTCACCCCTCCACTTT. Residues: CASKWAGNSPLHF.

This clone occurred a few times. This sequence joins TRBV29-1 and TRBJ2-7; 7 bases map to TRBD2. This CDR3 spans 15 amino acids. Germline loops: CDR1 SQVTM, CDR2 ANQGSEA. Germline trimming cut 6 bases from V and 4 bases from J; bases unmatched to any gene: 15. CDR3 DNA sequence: TGCAGCGTCGTGGGGGGGGGAGTTACTTCTTACGAGCAGTACTTC. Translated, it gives CSVVGGGVTSYEQYF.

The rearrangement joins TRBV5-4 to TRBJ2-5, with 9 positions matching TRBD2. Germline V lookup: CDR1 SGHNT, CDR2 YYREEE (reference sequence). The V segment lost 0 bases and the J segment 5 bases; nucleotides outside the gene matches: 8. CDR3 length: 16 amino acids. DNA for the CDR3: TGTGCCAGCAGCTTGGCGGGCGGGGGGGCCTATGAGACCCAGTACTTC. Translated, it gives CASSLAGGGAYETQYF.

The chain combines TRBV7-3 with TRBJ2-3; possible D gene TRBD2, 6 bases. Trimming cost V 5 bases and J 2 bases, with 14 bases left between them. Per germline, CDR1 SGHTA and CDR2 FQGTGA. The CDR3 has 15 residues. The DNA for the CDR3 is TGTGCCAGCAGCCCCTTAGCGGCAAACACAGATACGCAGTATTTT. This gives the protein CASSPLAANTDTQYF. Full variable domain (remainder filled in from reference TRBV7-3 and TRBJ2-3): GAGVSQTPSNKVTEKGKYVELRCDPISGHTALYWYRQSLGQGPEFLIYFQGTGAADDSGLPNDRFFAVRPEGSVSTLKIQRTERGDSAVYLCASSPLAANTDTQYFGPGTRLTVL.

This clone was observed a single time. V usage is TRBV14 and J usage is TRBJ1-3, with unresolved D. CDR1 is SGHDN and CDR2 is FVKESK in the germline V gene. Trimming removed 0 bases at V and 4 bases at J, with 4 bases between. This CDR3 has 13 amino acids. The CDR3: CASSQDRGNTIYF. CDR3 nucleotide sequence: TGTGCCAGCAGCCAAGACCGGGGAAACACCATATATTTT. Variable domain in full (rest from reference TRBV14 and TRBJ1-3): EAGVTQFPSHSVIEKGQTVTLRCDPISGHDNLYWYRRVMGKEIKFLLHFVKESKQDESGMPNNRFLAERTGGTYSTLKVQPAELEDSGVYFCASSQDRGNTIYFGEGSWLTVV.

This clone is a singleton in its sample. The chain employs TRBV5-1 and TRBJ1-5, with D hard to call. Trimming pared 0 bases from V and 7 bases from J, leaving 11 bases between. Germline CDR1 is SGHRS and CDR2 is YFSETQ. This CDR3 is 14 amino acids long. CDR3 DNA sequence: TGCGCCAGCAGCTTGGAGGGAGTAGGCCAGCCCCAGCATTTT. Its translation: CASSLEGVGQPQHF.

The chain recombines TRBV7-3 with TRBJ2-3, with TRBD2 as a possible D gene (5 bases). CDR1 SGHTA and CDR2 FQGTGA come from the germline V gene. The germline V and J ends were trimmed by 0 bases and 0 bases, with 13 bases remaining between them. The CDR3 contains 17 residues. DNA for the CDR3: TGTGCCAGCAGCTTAACGTCTGGCGGGCCTAGCACAGATACGCAGTATTTT. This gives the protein CASSLTSGGPSTDTQYF. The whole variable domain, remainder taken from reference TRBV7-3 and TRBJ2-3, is GAGVSQTPSNKVTEKGKYVELRCDPISGHTALYWYRQSLGQGPEFLIYFQGTGAADDSGLPNDRFFAVRPEGSVSTLKIQRTERGDSAVYLCASSLTSGGPSTDTQYFGPGTRLTVL.

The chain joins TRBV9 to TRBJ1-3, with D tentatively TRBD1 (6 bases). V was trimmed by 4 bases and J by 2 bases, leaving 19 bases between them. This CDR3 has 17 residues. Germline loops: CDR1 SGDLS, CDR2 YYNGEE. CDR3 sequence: CASSPQTGFETGNTIYF. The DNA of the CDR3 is TGTGCCAGCAGCCCCCAGACAGGATTTGAAACTGGAAACACCATATATTTT.

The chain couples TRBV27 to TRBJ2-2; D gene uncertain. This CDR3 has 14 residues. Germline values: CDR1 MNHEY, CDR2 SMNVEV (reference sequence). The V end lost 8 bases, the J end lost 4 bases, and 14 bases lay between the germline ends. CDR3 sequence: CASSSGSGTGELFF. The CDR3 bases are TGTGCCAGCTCTTCTGGGTCGGGCACCGGGGAGCTGTTTTTT.

The DNA of the CDR3 is TGCGCCACACGGGCCGGGGGGACAGATACGCAGTATTTT. The encoded protein is CATRAGGTDTQYF. The rearrangement joins TRBV4-1 to TRBJ2-3; 7 bases line up with TRBD2. V was clipped by 10 bases and J by 3 bases; unmatched bases: 7. Germline CDR1 MGHRA, CDR2 YSYEKL. The CDR3 is made up of 13 amino acids.

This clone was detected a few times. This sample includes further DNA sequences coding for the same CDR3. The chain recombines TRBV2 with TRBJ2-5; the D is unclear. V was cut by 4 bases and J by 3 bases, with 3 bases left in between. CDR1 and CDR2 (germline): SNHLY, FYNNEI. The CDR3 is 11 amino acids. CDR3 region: CASSVKETQYF. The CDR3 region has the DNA TGTGCCAGCAGTGTCAAAGAGACCCAGTACTTC.

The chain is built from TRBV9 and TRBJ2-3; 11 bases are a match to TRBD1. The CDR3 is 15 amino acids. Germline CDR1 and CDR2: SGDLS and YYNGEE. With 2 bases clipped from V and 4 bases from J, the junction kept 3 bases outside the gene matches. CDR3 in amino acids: CASSVGQGVADTQYF. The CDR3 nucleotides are TGTGCCAGCAGCGTGGGACAGGGGGTGGCAGATACGCAGTATTTT. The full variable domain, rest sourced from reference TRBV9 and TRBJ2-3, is DSGVTQTPKHLITATGQRVTLRCSPRSGDLSVYWYQQSLDQGLQFLIQYYNGEERAKGNILERFSAQQFPDLHSELNLSSLELGDSALYFCASSVGQGVADTQYFGPGTRLTVL.